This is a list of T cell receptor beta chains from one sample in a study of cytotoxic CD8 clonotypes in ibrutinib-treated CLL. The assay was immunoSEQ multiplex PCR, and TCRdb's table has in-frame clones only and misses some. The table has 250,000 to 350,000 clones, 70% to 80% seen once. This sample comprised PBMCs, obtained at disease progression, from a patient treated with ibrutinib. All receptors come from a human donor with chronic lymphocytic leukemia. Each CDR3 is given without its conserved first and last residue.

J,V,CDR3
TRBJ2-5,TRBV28,ASSCQGGPRETQY
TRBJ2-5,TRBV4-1,ASSQPDRPVETQY
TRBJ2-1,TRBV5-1,ASSLDFINEQF
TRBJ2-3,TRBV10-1,ASSARSTDTQY
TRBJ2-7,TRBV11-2,ASSLDRLSYEQY
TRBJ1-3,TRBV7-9,ASSLLWQENSGNTIY
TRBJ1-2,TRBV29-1,SVRWNGYGYT
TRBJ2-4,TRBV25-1,ASSAHTGTGVAKNIQY
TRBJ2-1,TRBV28,ASSTYNEQF
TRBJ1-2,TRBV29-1,SVDPGRGYGYT
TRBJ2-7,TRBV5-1,ASSLVGQDYEQY